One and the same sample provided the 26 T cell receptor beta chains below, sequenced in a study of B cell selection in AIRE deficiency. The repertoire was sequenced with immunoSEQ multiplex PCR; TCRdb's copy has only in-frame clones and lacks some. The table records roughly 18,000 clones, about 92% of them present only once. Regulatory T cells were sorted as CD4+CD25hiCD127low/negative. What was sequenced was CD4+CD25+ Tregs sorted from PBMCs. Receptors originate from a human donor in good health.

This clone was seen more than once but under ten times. Here the CDR3 DNA reads TGCGCCAGCAGCCTCCGGGGGCTCAAGGACACTGAAGCTTTCTTT. This gives the protein CASSLRGLKDTEAFF. The J gene is TRBJ1-1, the V gene TRBV5-1; a possible D gene is TRBD1 (6 bases). The CDR3 contains 15 residues. V shed 4 bases and J shed 3 bases, with 16 bases lying between them. CDR1 and CDR2 (germline): SGHRS, YFSETQ. The full variable domain, in which reference TRBV5-1 and TRBJ1-1 provide the parts outside the CDR3, is KAGVTQTPRYLIKTRGQQVTLSCSPISGHRSVSWYQQTPGQGLQFLFEYFSETQRNKGNFPGRFSGRQFSNSRSEMNVSTLELGDSALYLCASSLRGLKDTEAFFGQGTRLTVV.

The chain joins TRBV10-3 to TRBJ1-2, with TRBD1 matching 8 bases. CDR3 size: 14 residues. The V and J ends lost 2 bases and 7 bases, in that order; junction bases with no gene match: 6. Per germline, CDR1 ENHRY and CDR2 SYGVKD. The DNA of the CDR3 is TGTGCCATCAGTGAGAATACAGGGGGTGGTGGCTACACCTTC. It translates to CAISENTGGGGYTF.

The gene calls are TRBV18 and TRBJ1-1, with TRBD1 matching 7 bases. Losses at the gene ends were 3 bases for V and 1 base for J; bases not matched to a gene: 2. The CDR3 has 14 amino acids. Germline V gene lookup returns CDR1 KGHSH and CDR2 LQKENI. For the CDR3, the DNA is TGTGCCAGCTCACCGAGGACAGGGAACACTGAAGCTTTCTTT. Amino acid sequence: CASSPRTGNTEAFF.

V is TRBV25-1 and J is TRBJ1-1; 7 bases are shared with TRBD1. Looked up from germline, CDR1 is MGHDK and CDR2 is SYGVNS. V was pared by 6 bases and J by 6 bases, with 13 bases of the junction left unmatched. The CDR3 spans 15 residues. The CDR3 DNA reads TGTGCCAGCAGGAATCCGGGACAGCGAGGTCCTGAAGCTTTCTTT. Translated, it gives CASRNPGQRGPEAFF.

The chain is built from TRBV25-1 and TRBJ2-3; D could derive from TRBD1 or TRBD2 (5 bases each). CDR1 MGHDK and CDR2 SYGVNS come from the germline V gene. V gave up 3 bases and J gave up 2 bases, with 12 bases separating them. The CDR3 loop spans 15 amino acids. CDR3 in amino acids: CASSDAGTVTDTQYF. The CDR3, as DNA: TGTGCCAGCAGTGATGCAGGGACGGTCACAGATACGCAGTATTTT.

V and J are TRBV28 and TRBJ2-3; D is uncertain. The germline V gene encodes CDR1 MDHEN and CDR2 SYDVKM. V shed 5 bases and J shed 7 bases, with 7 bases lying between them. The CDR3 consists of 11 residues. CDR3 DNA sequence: TGTGCCAGCAGTCACACTTATACGCAGTATTTT. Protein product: CASSHTYTQYF. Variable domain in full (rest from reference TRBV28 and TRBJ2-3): DVKVTQSSRYLVKRTGEKVFLECVQDMDHENMFWYRQDPGLGLRLIYFSYDVKMKEKGDIPEGYSVSREKKERFSLILESASTNQTSMYLCASSHTYTQYFGPGTRLTVL.

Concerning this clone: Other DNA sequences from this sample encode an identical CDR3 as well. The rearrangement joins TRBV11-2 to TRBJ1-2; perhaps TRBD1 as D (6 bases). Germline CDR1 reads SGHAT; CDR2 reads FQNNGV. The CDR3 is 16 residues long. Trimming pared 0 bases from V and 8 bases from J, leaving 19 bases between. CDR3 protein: CASSLDGRRGGSGYTF. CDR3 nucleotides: TGTGCCAGCAGCTTAGATGGTCGGAGGGGGGGGAGCGGCTACACCTTC.

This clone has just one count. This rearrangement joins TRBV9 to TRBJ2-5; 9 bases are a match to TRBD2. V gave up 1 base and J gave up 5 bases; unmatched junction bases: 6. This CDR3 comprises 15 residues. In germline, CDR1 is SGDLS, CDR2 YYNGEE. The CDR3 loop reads CASSVLGTSLETQYF. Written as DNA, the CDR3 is TGTGCCAGCAGCGTATTGGGGACTAGCTTGGAGACCCAGTACTTC.

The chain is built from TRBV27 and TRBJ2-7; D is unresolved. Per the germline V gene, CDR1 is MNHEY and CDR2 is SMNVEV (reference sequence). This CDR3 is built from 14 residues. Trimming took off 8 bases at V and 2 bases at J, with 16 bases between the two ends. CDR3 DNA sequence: TGTGCCAGCCGATATAACAGCATTACCTACGAGCAGTACTTC. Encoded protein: CASRYNSITYEQYF.

The chain's CDR3 is CASSSQGAGTGELFF. The CDR3 region has the DNA TGTGCCAGCAGTTCACAGGGGGCAGGGACCGGGGAGCTGTTTTTT. The chain couples TRBV25-1 to TRBJ2-2; TRBD1 matches at 9 bases. V shed 5 bases and J 5 bases; nucleotides not matched to a gene: 6. Per the germline V gene, CDR1 is MGHDK and CDR2 is SYGVNS. This CDR3 spans 15 amino acids.

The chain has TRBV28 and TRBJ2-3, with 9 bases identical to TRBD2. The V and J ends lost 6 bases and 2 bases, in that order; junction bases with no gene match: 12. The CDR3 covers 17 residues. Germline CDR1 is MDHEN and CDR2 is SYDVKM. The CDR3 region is CASSPVRLAVLTDTQYF. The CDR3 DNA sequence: TGTGCCAGCAGCCCTGTTAGACTAGCGGTCCTCACAGATACGCAGTATTTT.

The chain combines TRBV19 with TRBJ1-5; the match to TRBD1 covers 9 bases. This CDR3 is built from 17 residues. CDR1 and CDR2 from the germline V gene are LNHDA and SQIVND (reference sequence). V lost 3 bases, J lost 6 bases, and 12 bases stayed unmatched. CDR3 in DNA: TGTGCCAGTAGTATGGGGGCGTCACAGGGGGCAGCTCAGCCCCAGCATTTT. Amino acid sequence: CASSMGASQGAAQPQHF.

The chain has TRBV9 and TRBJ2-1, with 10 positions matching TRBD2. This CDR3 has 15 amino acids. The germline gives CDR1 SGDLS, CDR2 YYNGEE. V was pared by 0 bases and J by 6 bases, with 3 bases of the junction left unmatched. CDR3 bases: TGTGCCAGCAGCGTAGGGCTAGCGGGAGTCAATGAGCAGTTCTTC. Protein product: CASSVGLAGVNEQFF.

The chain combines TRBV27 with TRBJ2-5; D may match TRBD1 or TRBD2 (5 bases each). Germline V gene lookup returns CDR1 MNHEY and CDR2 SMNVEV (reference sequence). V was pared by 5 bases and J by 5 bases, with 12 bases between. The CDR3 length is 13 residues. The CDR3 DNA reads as TGTGCCAGCAGTCCGGGACCGTGGGAGACCCAGTACTTC. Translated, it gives CASSPGPWETQYF.

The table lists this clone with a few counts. The CDR3 protein is CASSRTGTMNTEAFF. CDR3 coding DNA: TGTGCCAGCAGTCGGACAGGGACGATGAACACTGAAGCTTTCTTT. V and J are TRBV28 and TRBJ1-1; 8 nucleotides line up with TRBD1. J gave up 0 bases and V 5 bases, and 5 bases lay outside the gene matches. Germline V lookup: CDR1 MDHEN, CDR2 SYDVKM. The CDR3 runs 15 residues. Full variable domain (missing parts from reference TRBV28 and TRBJ1-1): DVKVTQSSRYLVKRTGEKVFLECVQDMDHENMFWYRQDPGLGLRLIYFSYDVKMKEKGDIPEGYSVSREKKERFSLILESASTNQTSMYLCASSRTGTMNTEAFFGQGTRLTVV.

CDR3 DNA sequence: TGTGCCAGTAGTCATTCCCTACGGACATACCTATACAATCAGCCCCAGCATTTT. It encodes CASSHSLRTYLYNQPQHF. The genes are TRBV19 and TRBJ1-5; D may be TRBD1 (5 bases). The V gene lost 5 bases and the J gene lost 3 bases, with 23 bases spanning the gap. This CDR3 region has 18 residues. Per the germline V gene, CDR1 is LNHDA and CDR2 is SQIVND (reference sequence).

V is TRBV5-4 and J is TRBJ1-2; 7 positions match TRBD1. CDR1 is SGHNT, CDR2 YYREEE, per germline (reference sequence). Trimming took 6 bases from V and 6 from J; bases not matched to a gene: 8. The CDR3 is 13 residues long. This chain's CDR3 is CASTLGQEDGYTF. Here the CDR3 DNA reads TGTGCCAGCACCCTAGGACAGGAAGATGGCTACACCTTC. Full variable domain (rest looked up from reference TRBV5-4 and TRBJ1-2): ETGVTQSPTHLIKTRGQQVTLRCSSQSGHNTVSWYQQALGQGPQFIFQYYREEENGRGNFPPRFSGLQFPNYSSELNVNALELDDSALYLCASTLGQEDGYTFGSGTRLTVV.

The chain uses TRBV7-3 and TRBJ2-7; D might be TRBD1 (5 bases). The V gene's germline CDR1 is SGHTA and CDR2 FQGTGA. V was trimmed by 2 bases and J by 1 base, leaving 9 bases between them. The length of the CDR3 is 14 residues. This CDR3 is CASSLQAGSYEQYF. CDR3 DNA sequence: TGTGCCAGCAGCTTACAAGCAGGGTCCTACGAGCAGTACTTC.

In nucleotides, the CDR3 is TGTGCCAGCAGCACGGGACGCGAGCAGTACTTC. Its protein product is CASSTGREQYF. V gene TRBV7-2 combines with J gene TRBJ2-7; D possibly uses TRBD1 or TRBD2 (5 bases each). V was cut by 5 bases and J by 6 bases, with 8 bases left in between. The CDR3 extends over 11 amino acids. Germline V gene lookup returns CDR1 SGHTA and CDR2 FQGNSA.

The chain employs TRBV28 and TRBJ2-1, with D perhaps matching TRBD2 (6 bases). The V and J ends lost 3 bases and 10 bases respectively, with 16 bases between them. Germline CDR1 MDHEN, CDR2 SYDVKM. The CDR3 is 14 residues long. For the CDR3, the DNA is TGTGCCAGCAGTTTCTGGACGAAGGGAGGAGAGCAGTTCTTC. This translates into CASSFWTKGGEQFF. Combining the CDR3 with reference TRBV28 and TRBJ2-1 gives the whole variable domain DVKVTQSSRYLVKRTGEKVFLECVQDMDHENMFWYRQDPGLGLRLIYFSYDVKMKEKGDIPEGYSVSREKKERFSLILESASTNQTSMYLCASSFWTKGGEQFFGPGTRLTVL.

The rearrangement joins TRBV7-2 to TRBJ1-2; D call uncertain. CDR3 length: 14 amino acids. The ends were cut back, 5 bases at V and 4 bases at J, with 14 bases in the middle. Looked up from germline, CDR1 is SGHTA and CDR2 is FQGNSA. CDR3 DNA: TGTGCCAGCAGCCAGAGTAGAGGAGGCTATGGCTACACCTTC. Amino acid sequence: CASSQSRGGYGYTF.

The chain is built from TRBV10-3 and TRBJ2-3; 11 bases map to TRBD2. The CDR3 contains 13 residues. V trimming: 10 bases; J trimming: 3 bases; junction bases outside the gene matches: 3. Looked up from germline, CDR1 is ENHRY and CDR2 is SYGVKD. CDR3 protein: CATLAGGTDTQYF. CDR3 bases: TGTGCCACCCTAGCGGGAGGAACAGATACGCAGTATTTT.

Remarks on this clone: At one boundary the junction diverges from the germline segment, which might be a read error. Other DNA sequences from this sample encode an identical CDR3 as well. In DNA, the CDR3 is TGTGCTAGCAGCCCAGGACAGCCCTACGAGCAGTACTTC. This codes for CASSPGQPYEQYF. This sequence joins TRBV6-6 and TRBJ2-7, with a possible D match to TRBD1 (6 bases). The length of the CDR3 is 13 residues. Germline lookup yields CDR1 MNHNY and CDR2 SVGAGI (reference sequence).

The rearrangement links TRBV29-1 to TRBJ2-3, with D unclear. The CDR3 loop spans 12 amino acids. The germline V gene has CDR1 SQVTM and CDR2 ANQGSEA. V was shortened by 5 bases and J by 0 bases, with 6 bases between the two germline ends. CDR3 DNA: TGCAGCGTTCTAGAGAGCACAGATACGCAGTATTTT. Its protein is CSVLESTDTQYF.

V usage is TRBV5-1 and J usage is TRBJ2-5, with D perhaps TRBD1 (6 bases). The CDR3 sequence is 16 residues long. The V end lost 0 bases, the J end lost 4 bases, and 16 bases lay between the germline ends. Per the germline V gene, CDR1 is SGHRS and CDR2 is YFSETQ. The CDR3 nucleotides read TGCGCCAGCAGCTTGGATTCTCAGGGGTGGCGAGAGACCCAGTACTTC. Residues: CASSLDSQGWRETQYF.

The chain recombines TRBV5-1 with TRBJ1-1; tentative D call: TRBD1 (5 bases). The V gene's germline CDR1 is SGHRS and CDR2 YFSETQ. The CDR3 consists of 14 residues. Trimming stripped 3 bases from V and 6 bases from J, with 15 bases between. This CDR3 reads CASSSFVVGAEAFF. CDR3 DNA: TGCGCCAGCAGCTCCTTCGTGGTAGGGGCTGAAGCTTTCTTT.